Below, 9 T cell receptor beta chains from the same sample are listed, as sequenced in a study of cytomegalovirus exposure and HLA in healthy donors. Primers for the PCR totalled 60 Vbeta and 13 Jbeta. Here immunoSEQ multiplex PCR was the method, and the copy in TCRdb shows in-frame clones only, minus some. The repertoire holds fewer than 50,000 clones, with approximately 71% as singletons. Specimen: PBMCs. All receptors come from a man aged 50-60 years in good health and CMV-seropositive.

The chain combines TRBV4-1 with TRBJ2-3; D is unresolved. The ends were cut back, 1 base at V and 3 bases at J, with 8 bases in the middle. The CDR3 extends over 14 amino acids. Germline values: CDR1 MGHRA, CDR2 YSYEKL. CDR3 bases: TGCGCCAGCAGCCAAGGCAGCGCAACAGATACGCAGTATTTT. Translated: CASSQGSATDTQYF.

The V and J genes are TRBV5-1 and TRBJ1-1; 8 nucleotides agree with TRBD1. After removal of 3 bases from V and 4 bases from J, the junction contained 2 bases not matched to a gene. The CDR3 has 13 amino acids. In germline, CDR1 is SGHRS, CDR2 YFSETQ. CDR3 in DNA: TGCGCCAGCAGCTCGACAGGGGTCACTGAAGCTTTCTTT. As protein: CASSSTGVTEAFF.

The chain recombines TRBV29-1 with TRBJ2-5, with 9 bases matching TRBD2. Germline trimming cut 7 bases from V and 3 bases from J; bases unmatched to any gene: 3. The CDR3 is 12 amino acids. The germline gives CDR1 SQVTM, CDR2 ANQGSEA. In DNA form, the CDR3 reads TGCAGCGGCGGGGGGGGAGAAGAGACCCAGTACTTC. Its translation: CSGGGGEETQYF.

The DNA of the CDR3 is TGTGCCAGCAGCTCCCAACCGGGACAGGGCGGCGAGCAGTACTTC. Protein sequence: CASSSQPGQGGEQYF. This chain uses TRBV7-8 with TRBJ2-7; 9 bases agree with TRBD1. The ends lost 4 bases at V and 6 bases at J; junction bases unmatched: 10. Germline CDR1 and CDR2: SGHVS and FQNEAQ. The CDR3 sequence is 15 residues long.

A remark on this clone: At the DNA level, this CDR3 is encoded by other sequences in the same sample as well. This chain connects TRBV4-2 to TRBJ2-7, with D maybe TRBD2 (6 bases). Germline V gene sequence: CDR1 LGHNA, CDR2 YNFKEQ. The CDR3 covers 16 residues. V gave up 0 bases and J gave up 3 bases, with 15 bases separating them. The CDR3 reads CASSQDPEGSYYEQYF. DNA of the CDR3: TGTGCCAGCAGCCAAGACCCGGAGGGTAGCTACTACGAGCAGTACTTC.

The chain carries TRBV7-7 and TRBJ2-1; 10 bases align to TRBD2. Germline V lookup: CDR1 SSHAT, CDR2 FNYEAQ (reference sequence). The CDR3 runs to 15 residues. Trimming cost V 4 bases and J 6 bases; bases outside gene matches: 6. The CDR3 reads CASSSKAGGPNEQFF. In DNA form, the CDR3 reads TGTGCCAGCAGCTCCAAAGCGGGGGGGCCCAATGAGCAGTTCTTC.

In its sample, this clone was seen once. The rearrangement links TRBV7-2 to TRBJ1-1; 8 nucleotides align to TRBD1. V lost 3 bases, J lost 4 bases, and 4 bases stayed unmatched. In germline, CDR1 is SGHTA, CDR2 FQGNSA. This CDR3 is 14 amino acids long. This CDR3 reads CASSLGQATTEAFF. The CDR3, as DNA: TGTGCCAGCAGCTTGGGACAGGCGACCACTGAAGCTTTCTTT.

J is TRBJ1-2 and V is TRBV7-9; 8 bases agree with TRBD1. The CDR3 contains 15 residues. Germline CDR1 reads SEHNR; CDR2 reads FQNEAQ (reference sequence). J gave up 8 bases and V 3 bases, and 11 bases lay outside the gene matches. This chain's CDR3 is CASSFQPGQVGGYTF. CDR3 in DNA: TGTGCCAGCAGCTTCCAACCGGGACAGGTTGGGGGCTACACCTTC.

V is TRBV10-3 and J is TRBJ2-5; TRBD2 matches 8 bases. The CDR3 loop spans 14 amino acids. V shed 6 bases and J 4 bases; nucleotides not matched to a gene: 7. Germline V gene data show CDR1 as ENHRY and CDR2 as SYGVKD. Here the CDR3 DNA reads TGTGCCATCAGCCCCGGGACTAGTGCAGAGACCCAGTACTTC. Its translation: CAISPGTSAETQYF.